A single sample gave rise to the 23 T cell receptor beta chains below, sequenced in a study of graft-versus-host responses after intestinal transplantation. Antigens for these TCRs are unknown. Produced via immunoSEQ multiplex PCR; TCRdb's table is partial and in-frame only. The sample comprises some 130,000 clones, roughly 95% of which are singletons, and 3% to 3.5% rests with the top ten. The sequencing used unstimulated CD8+ T cells sorted from spleen or lymph node cells, collected before intestinal transplant. The source is a human donor who received an intestinal transplant.

This clone was seen a single time. Germline is not matched at one junction end, which may reflect a read error. The chain recombines TRBV28 with TRBJ2-7; D tentatively fits TRBD1 or TRBD2 (7 bases each). CDR1 is MDHEN, CDR2 SYDVKM, per germline. This CDR3 comprises 13 residues. The chain's CDR3 is CASSLVPRGGYLF. The CDR3, as DNA: TGTGCCAGCAGTTTAGTTCCCAGGGGGGGCTACCTCTTC.

The rearrangement uses TRBV4-1 and TRBJ1-2; TRBD1 might be the D (5 bases). Trimming removed 1 base from V and 6 bases from J, with 9 bases in between. Germline V gene lookup returns CDR1 MGHRA and CDR2 YSYEKL. This CDR3 spans 13 amino acids. The CDR3 DNA reads as TGCGCCAGCAGCCAAGCCAGGGTACATGGCTACACCTTC. Encoded protein: CASSQARVHGYTF.

This rearrangement joins TRBV27 to TRBJ1-4; D unclear. This CDR3 has 14 residues. V shed 0 bases and J shed 7 bases, with 9 bases lying between them. Germline CDR1 and CDR2: MNHEY and SMNVEV (reference sequence). CDR3 sequence (DNA): TGTGCCAGCAGTTTATCGCCAGGCTTTGAAAAACTGTTTTTT. Amino acid sequence: CASSLSPGFEKLFF.

This clone was picked up one time. The chain recombines TRBV28 with TRBJ2-7, with a tentative D call TRBD2 (5 bases). Germline V CDR1 and CDR2: MDHEN, SYDVKM. The CDR3 loop spans 12 amino acids. The germline V and J ends were trimmed by 5 bases and 7 bases, with 12 bases remaining between them. This chain's CDR3 is CASSGGTEEQYF. The DNA for the CDR3 is TGTGCCAGCAGTGGAGGTACAGAAGAGCAGTACTTC.

The V and J genes are TRBV2 and TRBJ2-1, with TRBD2 matching over 11 bases. This CDR3 contains 19 residues. Germline loops: CDR1 SNHLY, CDR2 FYNNEI. V shed 2 bases and J 8 bases; nucleotides not matched to a gene: 17. In DNA form, the CDR3 reads TGTGCCAGCAGTGAAACTAGCGGGAGTCCTACAATGAGCTCTGATGAGCAGTTCTTC. Translating it yields CASSETSGSPTMSSDEQFF.

This chain uses TRBV28 with TRBJ2-2, with D possibly matching TRBD1 (5 bases). There are 14 residues in the CDR3. Germline lookup yields CDR1 MDHEN and CDR2 SYDVKM. V was pared by 6 bases and J by 5 bases, with 13 bases between. The CDR3 region has the DNA TGTGCCAGCAGCCAGGGTAGGCGTACCGGGGAGCTGTTTTTT. It encodes CASSQGRRTGELFF.

The chain has TRBV9 and TRBJ2-7, with D uncertain. The CDR3 contains 14 residues. CDR1 SGDLS and CDR2 YYNGEE come from the germline V gene. The V gene lost 3 bases and the J gene lost 5 bases, with 15 bases spanning the gap. CDR3 region: CASSARQPWDEQYF. The CDR3 DNA is TGTGCCAGCAGCGCGAGGCAACCCTGGGACGAGCAGTACTTC.

The gene calls are TRBV28 and TRBJ2-5, with 9 bases that match TRBD1. The J call may be faulty, since TRBJ2-7 better matches the DNA end. This CDR3 has 14 residues. Per germline, CDR1 MDHEN and CDR2 SYDVKM. CDR3 region: CASSLNRGHSEQYF. In nucleotides, the CDR3 is TGTGCCAGCAGTTTAAACAGGGGGCATTCCGAGCAGTACTTC.

DNA for the CDR3: TGTGCCAGCAGTTTACTAGCGGGGTACAATGAGCAGTTCTTC. Translation: CASSLLAGYNEQFF. The genes are TRBV28 and TRBJ2-1; 9 bases are shared with TRBD2. CDR3 length: 14 amino acids. Per germline, CDR1 MDHEN and CDR2 SYDVKM. Unmatched junction bases numbered 0, after V lost 2 bases and J lost 4 bases.

The gene calls are TRBV28 and TRBJ1-1; a weak D match, TRBD1 (6 bases). Trimming took off 0 bases at V and 2 bases at J, with 19 bases between the two ends. The CDR3 totals 18 residues. Germline V CDR1 and CDR2: MDHEN, SYDVKM. CDR3 in amino acids: CASSLWTGAAQVNTEAFF. The CDR3 nucleotides read TGTGCCAGCAGTTTATGGACGGGGGCGGCTCAGGTTAACACTGAAGCTTTCTTT.

This clone was detected only once. At one end the junction does not follow the germline gene, possibly because of a read error. The CDR3 sequence is CASSLGVGDYEQYF. DNA for the CDR3: TGTGCTAGCAGCTTAGGGGTAGGGGATTACGAGCAGTACTTC. The chain links TRBV7-7 to TRBJ2-7; weak D call: TRBD1 (5 bases). Germline V gene data show CDR1 as SSHAT and CDR2 as FNYEAQ (reference sequence). This CDR3 spans 14 amino acids.

This clone has a handful of counts. The chain recombines TRBV28 with TRBJ1-4; D gene ambiguous. The CDR3 consists of 13 residues. Germline V lookup: CDR1 MDHEN, CDR2 SYDVKM. V gave up 4 bases and J gave up 2 bases, with 5 bases separating them. CDR3 nucleotide sequence: TGTGCCAGCAGTTGGCAGACTAATGAAAAACTGTTTTTT. Translating it yields CASSWQTNEKLFF.

The V call is TRBV6-1, the J call TRBJ2-2; TRBD1 agrees at 9 bases. From germline, CDR1 is MNHNS and CDR2 SASEGT. The CDR3 consists of 16 residues. J gave up 3 bases and V 2 bases, and 4 bases lay outside the gene matches. The CDR3: CASSEFGQGYTGELFF. The CDR3 DNA sequence: TGTGCCAGCAGTGAATTTGGACAGGGGTACACCGGGGAGCTGTTTTTT.

This sequence joins TRBV5-5 and TRBJ2-7; no clear D gene. The germline V and J ends were trimmed by 1 base and 2 bases, with 7 bases remaining between them. CDR1 and CDR2 (germline): SGHKS, YYEKEE (reference sequence). The CDR3 sequence is 13 residues long. This chain's CDR3 is CASSLRVPYEQYF. As DNA, the CDR3 is TGTGCCAGCAGCTTGCGGGTCCCCTACGAGCAGTACTTC. Full variable domain (missing parts from reference TRBV5-5 and TRBJ2-7): DAGVTQSPTHLIKTRGQQVTLRCSPISGHKSVSWYQQVLGQGPQFIFQYYEKEERGRGNFPDRFSARQFPNYSSELNVNALLLGDSALYLCASSLRVPYEQYFGPGTRLTVT.

V and J are TRBV7-8 and TRBJ2-1; D is unresolved. In germline, CDR1 is SGHVS, CDR2 FQNEAQ. The CDR3 extends over 13 amino acids. V lost 8 bases and J 6 bases, leaving 14 bases between the germline ends. The CDR3: CASCLRPINEQFF. The CDR3 DNA reads as TGTGCCAGCTGCCTCCGACCTATCAATGAGCAGTTCTTC. The full variable domain, with the rest looked up from reference TRBV7-8 and TRBJ2-1, is GAGVSQSPRYKVAKRGQDVALRCDPISGHVSLFWYQQALGQGPEFLTYFQNEAQLDKSGLPSDRFFAERPEGSVSTLKIQRTQQEDSAVYLCASCLRPINEQFFGPGTRLTVL.

This clone appeared once. This rearrangement joins TRBV28 to TRBJ1-3; D not certain. V was shortened by 6 bases and J by 0 bases, with 12 bases between the two germline ends. The CDR3 is made up of 15 amino acids. Germline CDR1 MDHEN, CDR2 SYDVKM. Written as DNA, the CDR3 is TGTGCCAGCAGGAACCCACAGAGCTCTGGAAACACCATATATTTT. Translating gives CASRNPQSSGNTIYF.

CDR3 amino acids: CASSFRHLSGNTIYF. CDR3 sequence (DNA): TGTGCCAGCAGCTTCAGACACCTCTCTGGAAACACCATATATTTT. This chain links TRBV5-8 with TRBJ1-3; D gene unclear. V lost 2 bases, J lost 0 bases, and 9 bases lay in between. Germline V CDR1 and CDR2: SGHTS, YDEGEE. This CDR3 region has 15 residues.

The CDR3 sequence is CATRESLDEQFF. The CDR3 DNA is TGTGCCACCAGAGAGTCGCTAGATGAGCAGTTCTTC. The V gene is TRBV15, the J gene TRBJ2-1; no clear D. This CDR3 spans 12 amino acids. V shed 6 bases and J shed 8 bases, with 11 bases lying between them. Germline CDR1 is LNHNV and CDR2 is YYDKDF (reference sequence). The variable domain in full, completed from reference TRBV15 and TRBJ2-1, reads DAMVIQNPRYQVTQFGKPVTLSCSQTLNHNVMYWYQQKSSQAPKLLFHYYDKDFNNEADTPDNFQSRRPNTSFCFLDIRSPGLGDTAMYLCATRESLDEQFFGPGTRLTVL.

This chain joins TRBV30 and TRBJ2-1; D not resolved. Between the trimmed V and J ends, which lost 0 bases and 0 bases, there was a span of 6 bases. Germline-derived CDR1 and CDR2 are GTSNPN and SVGIG (reference sequence). The CDR3 has 14 residues. CDR3 bases: TGTGCCTGGAGTGTACGGGCCTCCTACAATGAGCAGTTCTTC. Protein product: CAWSVRASYNEQFF. Complete variable domain (other parts from reference TRBV30 and TRBJ2-1): SQTIHQWPATLVQPVGSPLSLECTVEGTSNPNLYWYRQAAGRGLQLLFYSVGIGQISSEVPQNLSASRPQDRQFILSSKKLLLSDSGFYLCAWSVRASYNEQFFGPGTRLTVL.

The chain is built from TRBV19 and TRBJ2-7; TRBD2 might be the D (5 bases). The germline V gene has CDR1 LNHDA and CDR2 SQIVND (reference sequence). V was trimmed by 6 bases and J by 2 bases, leaving 14 bases between them. The length of the CDR3 is 14 residues. CDR3 in DNA: TGTGCCAGTAGCCCTCGGGGTAGCCCCTACGAGCAGTACTTC. It yields the protein CASSPRGSPYEQYF. Full variable domain (missing parts from reference TRBV19 and TRBJ2-7): DGGITQSPKYLFRKEGQNVTLSCEQNLNHDAMYWYRQDPGQGLRLIYYSQIVNDFQKGDIAEGYSVSREKKESFPLTVTSAQKNPTAFYLCASSPRGSPYEQYFGPGTRLTVT.

The genes are TRBV1 and TRBJ2-1. TRBV1 is a known pseudogene. The CDR3 contains 15 residues. CDR3 sequence (DNA): TGCACCAGCAGCCGCAGGGAGCCGGGGTACAATGAGCAGTTCTTC. This translates into CTSSRREPGYNEQFF.

Regarding this clone: Other nucleotide sequences from this sample produce the same CDR3. The V and J genes are TRBV9 and TRBJ2-7; 9 positions match TRBD1. V was pared by 0 bases and J by 2 bases, with 0 bases of the junction left unmatched. Germline V CDR1 and CDR2: SGDLS, YYNGEE. This CDR3 is 14 amino acids long. The CDR3 loop is CASSVGDRAYEQYF. CDR3 DNA: TGTGCCAGCAGCGTAGGGGACAGGGCCTACGAGCAGTACTTC.

The genes are TRBV7-9 and TRBJ2-3; tentatively, D is TRBD1 (5 bases). The CDR3 is 14 amino acids. Germline V gene data show CDR1 as SEHNR and CDR2 as FQNEAQ (reference sequence). The V gene lost 1 base and the J gene lost 10 bases, with 15 bases spanning the gap. CDR3 DNA: TGTGCCAGCAGCTTAGAGGGGCCCCGGACGTCGCAGTATTTT. Its protein product is CASSLEGPRTSQYF.